A single sample gave rise to the 21 T cell receptor beta chains below, sequenced in a study of cytomegalovirus exposure and HLA in healthy donors. The study ran its PCR with 60 Vbeta and 13 Jbeta primers. Clones were sequenced by immunoSEQ multiplex PCR, and TCRdb holds only the in-frame ones, with some missing. The sample has about 92,000 clones, 84% seen once. The sample consisted of PBMCs. These receptors all stem from a woman between 18 and 29 years old in good health and CMV-seropositive.

Only one count was recorded for this clone. The CDR3 sequence is CASSPEGQGDYEQYF. The CDR3 DNA sequence: TGTGCCAGCAGCCCCGAGGGACAGGGGGACTACGAGCAGTACTTC. J is TRBJ2-7 and V is TRBV7-6; 11 bases line up with TRBD1. The V gene end was trimmed by 5 bases and the J gene end by 3 bases; junction bases not matched to a gene: 6. CDR1 and CDR2 (germline): SGHVS, FNYEAQ. CDR3 size: 15 residues. Full variable domain (remainder filled in from reference TRBV7-6 and TRBJ2-7): GAGVSQSPRYKVTKRGQDVALRCDPISGHVSLYWYRQALGQGPEFLTYFNYEAQQDKSGLPNDRFSAERPEGSISTLTIQRTEQRDSAMYRCASSPEGQGDYEQYFGPGTRLTVT.

The chain is built from TRBV7-9 and TRBJ1-6, with a possible D match to TRBD1 (5 bases). The germline gives CDR1 SEHNR, CDR2 FQNEAQ (reference sequence). Trimming took 2 bases from V and 0 from J, leaving 11 bases between them. CDR3 length equals 17 residues. CDR3 nucleotides: TGTGCCAGCAGCTTATACCGGGGGAACTCCTATAATTCACCCCTCCACTTT. Translating gives CASSLYRGNSYNSPLHF.

This chain connects TRBV4-1 to TRBJ2-7, with 9 nucleotides matching TRBD1. Germline CDR1 MGHRA, CDR2 YSYEKL. The CDR3 extends over 15 amino acids. V was clipped by 1 base and J by 3 bases; unmatched bases: 4. The CDR3 DNA reads TGCGCCAGCAGCCAAGGAGACAGGGGGGTCTACGAGCAGTACTTC. This sequence encodes CASSQGDRGVYEQYF.

This clone was recorded a few times. The genes are TRBV25-1 and TRBJ1-3, with a possible D match to TRBD1 (5 bases). The CDR3 contains 15 residues. With 10 bases removed from V and 0 bases from J, the gap between germline ends came to 16 bases. Germline V gene lookup returns CDR1 MGHDK and CDR2 SYGVNS. CDR3 sequence: CATQPSDSSGNTIYF. The CDR3 nucleotides read TGTGCCACCCAACCATCCGACAGCTCTGGAAACACCATATATTTT.

This clone was seen a single time. The chain is built from TRBV5-1 and TRBJ2-7, with D perhaps TRBD2 (5 bases). Germline values: CDR1 SGHRS, CDR2 YFSETQ. With 5 bases removed from V and 0 bases from J, the gap between germline ends came to 15 bases. The CDR3 has 15 residues. Written as DNA, the CDR3 is TGCGCCAGCAGTTCTGACGGGAAAAGCTCCTACGAGCAGTACTTC. Translating gives CASSSDGKSSYEQYF.

The gene calls are TRBV7-9 and TRBJ2-3; 8 bases line up with TRBD1. There are 16 residues in the CDR3. Trimming removed 5 bases from V and 1 base from J; junction bases left unmatched: 8. CDR1 and CDR2 (germline): SEHNR, FQNEAQ (reference sequence). The DNA of the CDR3 is TGTGCCAGCAGCGCCCGACAGGGGTTGGGCACAGATACGCAGTATTTT. Translated: CASSARQGLGTDTQYF.

The chain carries TRBV4-2 and TRBJ1-2, with D perhaps matching TRBD1 (6 bases). CDR1 is LGHNA and CDR2 is YNFKEQ in the germline V gene. Trimming pared 0 bases from V and 8 bases from J, leaving 7 bases between. The CDR3 has 12 residues. The CDR3 spells CASSQDRGGYTF. In DNA form, the CDR3 reads TGTGCCAGCAGCCAAGACAGGGGCGGCTACACCTTC.

The rearrangement uses TRBV19 and TRBJ2-7; 7 nucleotides align to TRBD1. The germline V gene has CDR1 LNHDA and CDR2 SQIVND (reference sequence). Trimming at V came to 8 bases and at J to 4 bases, leaving 11 bases not matched to a gene. The length of the CDR3 is 14 residues. The CDR3 DNA reads TGTGCCAGTGGCCGGACAGGTAGAATGTACGAGCAGTACTTC. Its protein is CASGRTGRMYEQYF. Full variable domain (missing parts from reference TRBV19 and TRBJ2-7): DGGITQSPKYLFRKEGQNVTLSCEQNLNHDAMYWYRQDPGQGLRLIYYSQIVNDFQKGDIAEGYSVSREKKESFPLTVTSAQKNPTAFYLCASGRTGRMYEQYFGPGTRLTVT.

The chain joins TRBV13 to TRBJ1-2; 7 bases fit TRBD1. Germline V gene data show CDR1 as PRHDT and CDR2 as FYEKMQ (reference sequence). V lost 5 bases, J lost 5 bases, and 14 bases stayed unmatched. CDR3 length: 16 amino acids. CDR3: CASSKDPGTAGYGYTF. The CDR3 bases are TGTGCCAGCAGCAAAGACCCGGGGACAGCCGGATATGGCTACACCTTC.

The CDR3 protein is CASRTPGQLGRAFF. The DNA of the CDR3 is TGTGCCAGCAGAACTCCTGGACAGCTTGGGAGAGCTTTCTTT. The V and J genes are TRBV6-1 and TRBJ1-1, with D possibly TRBD1 on 6 matching bases. The V and J ends lost 6 bases and 10 bases respectively, with 21 bases between them. The germline CDR1 and CDR2 sequences are MNHNS and SASEGT. This CDR3 is built from 14 residues.

This chain links TRBV11-1 with TRBJ1-2; 7 nucleotides agree with TRBD1. Germline CDR1 and CDR2: SGHAT and FQDESV (reference sequence). This CDR3 is built from 14 residues. The trim removed 4 bases at V and 8 bases at J, leaving 10 bases unmatched. CDR3 protein: CASSSRQGPWGYTF. In DNA, the CDR3 is TGTGCCAGCAGCTCAAGACAGGGCCCTTGGGGCTACACCTTC.

The chain has TRBV9 and TRBJ2-3; 8 bases map to TRBD2. The V segment lost 4 bases and the J segment 1 base; nucleotides outside the gene matches: 8. The germline CDR1 and CDR2 sequences are SGDLS and YYNGEE. CDR3 length: 16 residues. The CDR3 protein is CASSQGLAEGTDTQYF. The CDR3 nucleotides are TGTGCCAGCAGCCAAGGACTAGCTGAGGGCACAGATACGCAGTATTTT.

The CDR3 coding sequence is TGTGCCAGCAGGTCAACCGGGATCATAAATCAGCCCCAGCATTTT. It translates to CASRSTGIINQPQHF. This chain connects TRBV28 to TRBJ1-5; no firm D call. Germline V CDR1 and CDR2: MDHEN, SYDVKM. There are 15 residues in the CDR3. Trimming took off 6 bases at V and 4 bases at J, with 16 bases between the two ends.

V is TRBV5-4 and J is TRBJ1-1, with TRBD1 as a possible D gene (5 bases). CDR1 is SGHNT and CDR2 is YYREEE in the germline V gene (reference sequence). CDR3 length equals 14 residues. V lost 0 bases to trimming and J lost 6 bases, with 12 bases between them. CDR3 sequence reads: CASSLGQGVPEAFF. The CDR3 DNA is TGTGCCAGCAGCTTGGGCCAGGGCGTCCCTGAAGCTTTCTTT.

The chain joins TRBV6-1 to TRBJ2-3; tentative D call: TRBD1 (6 bases). The CDR3 consists of 16 residues. Germline CDR1 and CDR2: MNHNS and SASEGT. Deletions cut 3 bases from V and 3 bases from J, with 16 bases between. CDR3 residues: CASSEVTGLGTDTQYF. CDR3 bases: TGTGCCAGCAGTGAGGTAACAGGGCTTGGTACAGATACGCAGTATTTT.

This clone was counted once. The chain links TRBV6-6 to TRBJ2-5; 7 positions match TRBD1. The J segment lost 1 base and the V segment lost 7 bases, leaving 9 bases of the junction unmatched. The CDR3 runs to 15 residues. In germline, CDR1 is MNHNY, CDR2 SVGAGI (reference sequence). The DNA for the CDR3 is TGTGCCAGCAATAACCCGGGACAGATCCAAGAGACCCAGTACTTC. Encoded protein: CASNNPGQIQETQYF.

The chain couples TRBV28 to TRBJ1-4; D is undetermined. Deletions cut 2 bases from V and 8 bases from J, with 12 bases between. Per the germline V gene, CDR1 is MDHEN and CDR2 is SYDVKM. CDR3 length: 14 amino acids. The CDR3 loop reads CASSLLAGGEKLFF. The CDR3 DNA is TGTGCCAGCAGTTTACTGGCAGGCGGGGAAAAACTGTTTTTT.

This chain joins TRBV2 and TRBJ1-1; D is perhaps TRBD1 (5 bases). The CDR3 has 15 amino acids. Germline CDR1 is SNHLY and CDR2 is FYNNEI. V lost 1 base and J 2 bases, leaving 11 bases between the germline ends. The CDR3 nucleotides are TGTGCCAGCAGTGAAGTGGCGGGGCTAAACACTGAAGCTTTCTTT. Its protein is CASSEVAGLNTEAFF.

The V and J genes are TRBV7-8 and TRBJ1-5; possibly TRBD1 for D (6 bases). This CDR3 has 16 residues. The germline V gene encodes CDR1 SGHVS and CDR2 FQNEAQ. V lost 1 base, J lost 4 bases, and 14 bases lay in between. CDR3 loop: CASSLVLDRTNQPQHF. CDR3 DNA sequence: TGTGCCAGCAGCTTAGTGCTGGACAGAACAAATCAGCCCCAGCATTTT.

The chain joins TRBV2 to TRBJ1-2, with 7 bases that match TRBD1. The germline gives CDR1 SNHLY, CDR2 FYNNEI. This CDR3 region has 17 residues. J was trimmed by 2 bases and V by 8 bases; bases with no gene match: 17. The CDR3 nucleotides are TGTGCCAGCGGCGGGGTTCGTGGACAGGCCTTAAACTATGGCTACACCTTC. It translates to CASGGVRGQALNYGYTF.

This chain joins TRBV5-1 and TRBJ1-2, with D uncertain. The CDR3 is 14 residues long. Between the trimmed V and J ends, which lost 0 bases and 6 bases, there was a span of 12 bases. Germline CDR1 SGHRS, CDR2 YFSETQ. The CDR3 DNA sequence: TGCGCCAGCAGCTTGGAGGCCAGGTTAGATGGCTACACCTTC. It yields the protein CASSLEARLDGYTF.